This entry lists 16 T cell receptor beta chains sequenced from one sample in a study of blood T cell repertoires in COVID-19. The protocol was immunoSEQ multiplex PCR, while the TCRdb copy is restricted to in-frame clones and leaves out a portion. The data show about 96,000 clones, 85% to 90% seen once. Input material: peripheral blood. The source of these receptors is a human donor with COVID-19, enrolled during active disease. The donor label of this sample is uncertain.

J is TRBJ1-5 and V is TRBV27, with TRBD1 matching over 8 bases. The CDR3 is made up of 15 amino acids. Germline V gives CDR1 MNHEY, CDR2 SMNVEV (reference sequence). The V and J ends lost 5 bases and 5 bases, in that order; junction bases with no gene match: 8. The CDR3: CASSIGQGGDQPQHF. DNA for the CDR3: TGTGCCAGCAGTATTGGACAGGGCGGTGATCAGCCCCAGCATTTT.

The CDR3 sequence is CASKRQGEAYGYTF. CDR3 sequence (DNA): TGTGCCAGCAAGAGACAGGGTGAAGCCTATGGCTACACCTTC. The genes are TRBV3-1 (or the pseudogene TRBV3-2) and TRBJ1-2; 7 positions match TRBD1. V was pared by 7 bases and J by 4 bases, with 9 bases of the junction left unmatched. This CDR3 is built from 14 residues. Germline assignment: CDR1 LGHDT and CDR2 YNNKEL (reference sequence).

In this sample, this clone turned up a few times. Here the CDR3 reads CASSFRLTNTGELFF. In nucleotides, the CDR3 is TGTGCCAGCAGCTTCAGGCTTACGAACACCGGGGAGCTGTTTTTT. The gene calls are TRBV7-8 and TRBJ2-2, with unresolved D. Trimming cost V 3 bases and J 0 bases, with 8 bases left between them. The CDR3 has 15 amino acids. Germline loops: CDR1 SGHVS, CDR2 FQNEAQ. Full variable domain (remainder filled in from reference TRBV7-8 and TRBJ2-2): GAGVSQSPRYKVAKRGQDVALRCDPISGHVSLFWYQQALGQGPEFLTYFQNEAQLDKSGLPSDRFFAERPEGSVSTLKIQRTQQEDSAVYLCASSFRLTNTGELFFGEGSRLTVL.

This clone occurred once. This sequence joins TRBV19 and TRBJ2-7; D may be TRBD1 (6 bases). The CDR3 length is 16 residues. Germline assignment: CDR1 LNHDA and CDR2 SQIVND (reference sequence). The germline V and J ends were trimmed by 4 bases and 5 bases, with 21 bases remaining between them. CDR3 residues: CASSSPGDTPGDEQYF. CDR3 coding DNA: TGTGCCAGTAGTAGCCCCGGGGACACCCCTGGGGACGAGCAGTACTTC.

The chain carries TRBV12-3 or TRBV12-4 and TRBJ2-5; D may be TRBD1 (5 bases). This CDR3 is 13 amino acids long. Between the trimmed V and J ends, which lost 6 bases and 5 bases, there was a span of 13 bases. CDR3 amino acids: CASSPQVGETQYF. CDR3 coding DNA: TGTGCCAGCAGCCCACAGGTTGGGGAGACCCAGTACTTC.

CDR3 protein: CASRRPDYGYTF. CDR3 sequence (DNA): TGTGCCAGCAGGCGGCCTGACTATGGCTACACCTTC. The rearrangement links TRBV27 to TRBJ1-2; D is unresolved. The CDR3 covers 12 residues. V shed 6 bases and J shed 3 bases, with 8 bases lying between them. The germline CDR1 and CDR2 sequences are MNHEY and SMNVEV (reference sequence).

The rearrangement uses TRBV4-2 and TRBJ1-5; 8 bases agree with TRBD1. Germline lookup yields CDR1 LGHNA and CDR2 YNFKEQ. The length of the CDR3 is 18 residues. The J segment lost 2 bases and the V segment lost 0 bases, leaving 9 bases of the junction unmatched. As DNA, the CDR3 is TGTGCCAGCAGCCAAGATGTGCAGGGGGCTACGGGCAATCAGCCCCAGCATTTT. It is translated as CASSQDVQGATGNQPQHF.

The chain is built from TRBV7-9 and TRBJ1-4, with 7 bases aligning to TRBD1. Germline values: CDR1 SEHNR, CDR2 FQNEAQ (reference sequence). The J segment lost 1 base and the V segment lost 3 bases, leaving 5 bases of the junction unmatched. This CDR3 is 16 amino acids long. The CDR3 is CASSFGRGRTNEKLFF. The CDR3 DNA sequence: TGTGCCAGCAGCTTTGGTAGGGGGCGAACTAATGAAAAACTGTTTTTT.

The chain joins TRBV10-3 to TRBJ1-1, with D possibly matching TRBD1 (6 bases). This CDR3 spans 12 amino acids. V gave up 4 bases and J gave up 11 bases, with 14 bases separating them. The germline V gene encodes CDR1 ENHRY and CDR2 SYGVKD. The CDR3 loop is CAISVRGKGAFF. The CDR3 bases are TGTGCCATCAGTGTGAGGGGGAAGGGGGCTTTCTTT.

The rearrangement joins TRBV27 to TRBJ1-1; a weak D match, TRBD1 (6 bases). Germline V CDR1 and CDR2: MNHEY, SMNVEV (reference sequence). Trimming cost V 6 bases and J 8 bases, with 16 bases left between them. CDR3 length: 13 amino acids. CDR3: CASRGPGHREAFF. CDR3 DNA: TGTGCCAGCAGGGGACCGGGACACCGAGAAGCTTTCTTT.

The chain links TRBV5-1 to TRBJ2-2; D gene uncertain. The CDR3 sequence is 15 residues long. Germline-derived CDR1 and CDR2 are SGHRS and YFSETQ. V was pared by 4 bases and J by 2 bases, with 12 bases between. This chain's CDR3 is CASSPQPSNTGELFF. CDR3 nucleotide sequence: TGCGCCAGCAGCCCACAGCCCAGTAACACCGGGGAGCTGTTTTTT.

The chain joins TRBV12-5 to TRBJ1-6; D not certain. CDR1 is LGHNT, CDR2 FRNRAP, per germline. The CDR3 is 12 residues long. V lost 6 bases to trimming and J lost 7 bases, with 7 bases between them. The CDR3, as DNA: TGTGCTAGTGGCATAGAGAATTCACCCCTCCACTTT. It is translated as CASGIENSPLHF.

The CDR3 loop is CASSFSPDGRSGYTF. In DNA form, the CDR3 reads TGTGCCAGCAGCTTTAGCCCGGATGGTCGGTCGGGCTACACCTTC. The chain carries TRBV3-1 (or the pseudogene TRBV3-2) and TRBJ1-2; D is undetermined. This CDR3 has 15 residues. Trimming removed 5 bases from V and 8 bases from J, with 21 bases in between. Per germline, CDR1 LGHDT and CDR2 YNNKEL (reference sequence).

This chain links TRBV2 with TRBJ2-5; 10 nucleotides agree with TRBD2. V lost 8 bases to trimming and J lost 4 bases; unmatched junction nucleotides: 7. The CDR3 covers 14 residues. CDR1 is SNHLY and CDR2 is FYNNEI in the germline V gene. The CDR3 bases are TGTGCCAGCTGGCGACTAGCGGGTGGAGAGACCCAGTACTTC. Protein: CASWRLAGGETQYF.

CDR3 DNA sequence: TGTGCCAGCAGTTTACCCCAGCGGGGGGGGCGCACAGATACGCAGTATTTT. This codes for CASSLPQRGGRTDTQYF. The genes are TRBV27 and TRBJ2-3, with 10 positions matching TRBD2. The CDR3 covers 17 residues. V was clipped by 2 bases and J by 1 base; unmatched bases: 6. Per germline, CDR1 MNHEY and CDR2 SMNVEV (reference sequence).

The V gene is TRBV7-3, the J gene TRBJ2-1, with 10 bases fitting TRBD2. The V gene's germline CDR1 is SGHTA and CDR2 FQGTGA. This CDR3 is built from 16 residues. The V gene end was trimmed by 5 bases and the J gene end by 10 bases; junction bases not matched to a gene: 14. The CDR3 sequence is CASSEGWSLAGEEQFF. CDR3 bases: TGTGCCAGCAGCGAGGGATGGAGTCTAGCGGGAGAAGAGCAGTTCTTC.